This T cell receptor beta chain derives from a study of blood T cell repertoires in COVID-19. Study overall: Acute and convalescent COVID-19 samples came from the United States, Italy and Spain.

Clones were read by immunoSEQ multiplex PCR, and TCRdb kept only the in-frame ones, dropping some. This table holds 140,000 or so clones, 87% found once. Participants spanned ages about 18 to 89 years and resided in about 25 US areas. Cohort 3 donors counted as recovered after two negative PCRs, clearance, or resolved symptoms. The TCR originated in a man aged 60 to 75 who had recovered from COVID-19. Specimen: PBMCs or T cells enriched from blood (not recorded which).

The CDR3 loop reads CASSGGGGQETQYF. Written as DNA, the CDR3 is TGTGCCAGCAGCGGGGGCGGGGGCCAAGAGACCCAGTACTTC. The chain recombines TRBV28 with TRBJ2-5, with D possibly being TRBD2 (7 bases). Per germline, CDR1 MDHEN and CDR2 SYDVKM. V dropped 6 bases and J dropped 1 base, with 12 bases sitting between them. This CDR3 is 14 amino acids long. Drawing the rest from reference TRBV28 and TRBJ2-5, the complete variable domain is DVKVTQSSRYLVKRTGEKVFLECVQDMDHENMFWYRQDPGLGLRLIYFSYDVKMKEKGDIPEGYSVSREKKERFSLILESASTNQTSMYLCASSGGGGQETQYFGPGTRLLVL.